These 26 T cell receptor beta chains share one sample of origin, sequenced in a study of beta chain features in type 1 diabetes. The study's findings and limits: Patients with Type 1 diabetes showed moderately but significantly shorter TCRB CDR3s in all four CD4+ subsets.

Antigens for these TCRs are unknown. The isolated RNA, all of it, was reverse transcribed, so expressed TCRB transcripts were what got sequenced. Libraries were prepared by immunoSEQ multiplex PCR; TCRdb keeps only in-frame clonotypes and omits some of them. The table lists 550,000 to 850,000 clones, about an eighth of them singletons. Specimen: naive CD4+ T cells from blood. The receptors were gathered from a man between 18 and 35 years old with type 1 diabetes.

This clone has only a few counts. The rearrangement links TRBV28 to TRBJ2-3; 8 bases map to TRBD1. After removal of 4 bases from V and 3 bases from J, the junction contained 9 bases not matched to a gene. CDR1 MDHEN and CDR2 SYDVKM come from the germline V gene. This CDR3 is built from 16 residues. The DNA for the CDR3 is TGTGCCAGCAGTTCCCGCAGGGGGCATGGAACAGATACGCAGTATTTT. This gives the protein CASSSRRGHGTDTQYF.

A few counts support this clone. The V gene is TRBV5-1, the J gene TRBJ2-1; no clear D gene. In germline, CDR1 is SGHRS, CDR2 YFSETQ. The germline V and J ends were trimmed by 2 bases and 6 bases, with 12 bases remaining between them. The CDR3 covers 14 residues. The CDR3 reads CASSLAPPGNEQFF. DNA of the CDR3: TGCGCCAGCAGCTTAGCTCCACCCGGCAATGAGCAGTTCTTC. Together with reference TRBV5-1 and TRBJ2-1, the CDR3 gives the full variable domain: KAGVTQTPRYLIKTRGQQVTLSCSPISGHRSVSWYQQTPGQGLQFLFEYFSETQRNKGNFPGRFSGRQFSNSRSEMNVSTLELGDSALYLCASSLAPPGNEQFFGPGTRLTVL.

This chain links TRBV7-2 with TRBJ2-1; TRBD1 might be the D (7 bases). The CDR3 totals 17 residues. CDR1 and CDR2 from the germline V gene are SGHTA and FQGNSA. The V end lost 2 bases, the J end lost 7 bases, and 21 bases lay between the germline ends. CDR3 residues: CASSLYRGAGLVNEQFF. The CDR3 DNA sequence: TGTGCCAGCAGCTTATACAGGGGCGCGGGGCTGGTTAATGAGCAGTTCTTC.

This clone has just a few counts. This rearrangement joins TRBV27 to TRBJ2-2; TRBD2 aligns across 10 bases. CDR1 and CDR2 from the germline V gene are MNHEY and SMNVEV (reference sequence). V lost 6 bases and J lost 3; bases outside the gene matches: 10. The CDR3 spans 17 residues. CDR3 nucleotide sequence: TGTGCCAGCAGCTTCGGGCTAGCGGGGGTTCACACCGGGGAGCTGTTTTTT. Residues: CASSFGLAGVHTGELFF.

As DNA, the CDR3 is TGTGCCAGCAGTTTCGGGACTAGCACCGGGGAGCTGTTTTTT. It yields the protein CASSFGTSTGELFF. The chain employs TRBV2 and TRBJ2-2, with 8 bases identical to TRBD2. Germline assignment: CDR1 SNHLY and CDR2 FYNNEI. With 5 bases clipped from V and 4 bases from J, the junction kept 3 bases outside the gene matches. This CDR3 spans 14 amino acids.

This clone was counted only a few times. This chain uses TRBV9 with TRBJ2-3, with unresolved D. Germline CDR1 SGDLS, CDR2 YYNGEE. Trimming shortened V by 0 bases and J by 2 bases, and 10 bases separated the two germline ends. The CDR3 spans 15 residues. The CDR3 region has the DNA TGTGCCAGCAGCGTAGGACTTCAATTCACAGATACGCAGTATTTT. This translates into CASSVGLQFTDTQYF.

This clone appeared a few times. This rearrangement joins TRBV7-7 to TRBJ2-5, with 8 bases aligning to TRBD2. The germline gives CDR1 SSHAT, CDR2 FNYEAQ (reference sequence). This CDR3 contains 15 residues. V lost 4 bases and J lost 4; bases outside the gene matches: 8. The CDR3 bases are TGTGCCAGCAGCTACCAGGCGGGGGGCCCAGAGACCCAGTACTTC. Protein product: CASSYQAGGPETQYF.

This clone has only a few counts. The chain employs TRBV9 and TRBJ1-4; 7 bases are shared with TRBD1. The CDR3 has 14 residues. V trimming: 1 base; J trimming: 8 bases; junction bases outside the gene matches: 5. The germline V gene has CDR1 SGDLS and CDR2 YYNGEE. The CDR3 sequence: CASSVQGEGEKLFF. CDR3 DNA sequence: TGTGCCAGCAGCGTACAGGGGGAGGGCGAAAAACTGTTTTTT.

This clone has only a few counts. The V and J genes are TRBV7-9 and TRBJ2-1, with D unclear. This CDR3 has 14 amino acids. Germline V gives CDR1 SEHNR, CDR2 FQNEAQ (reference sequence). Trimming took 4 bases from V and 7 from J, leaving 14 bases between them. The DNA of the CDR3 is TGTGCCAGCAGCTCATGGCCCGCTAATAATGAGCAGTTCTTC. As protein: CASSSWPANNEQFF.

This clone was found once. The V and J genes are TRBV11-2 and TRBJ2-7; 8 nucleotides line up with TRBD2. V was clipped by 1 base and J by 3 bases; unmatched bases: 8. There are 16 residues in the CDR3. Germline assignment: CDR1 SGHAT and CDR2 FQNNGV. The CDR3 sequence: CASSLGPLSGGYEQYF. In DNA form, the CDR3 reads TGTGCCAGCAGCTTAGGGCCGTTGAGCGGGGGCTACGAGCAGTACTTC.

The CDR3 spells CASSRRQANYGYTF. As DNA, the CDR3 is TGTGCCAGCAGCCGACGACAGGCGAACTATGGCTACACCTTC. The chain employs TRBV13 and TRBJ1-2; D might be TRBD1 (6 bases). Between the trimmed V and J ends, which lost 5 bases and 2 bases, there was a span of 12 bases. Germline CDR1 and CDR2: PRHDT and FYEKMQ (reference sequence). This CDR3 region has 14 residues.

V and J are TRBV6-1 and TRBJ2-1; possibly TRBD1 for D (5 bases). The CDR3 extends over 15 amino acids. The V and J ends lost 3 bases and 0 bases respectively, with 9 bases between them. Per the germline V gene, CDR1 is MNHNS and CDR2 is SASEGT. This CDR3 is CASSETASSYNEQFF. The CDR3 bases are TGTGCCAGCAGTGAGACAGCTAGCTCCTACAATGAGCAGTTCTTC.

This clone was seen more than once but under ten times. V and J are TRBV6-5 and TRBJ1-1, with D perhaps matching TRBD1 (5 bases). Deletions cut 2 bases from V and 6 bases from J, with 10 bases between. The CDR3 totals 13 residues. Germline V lookup: CDR1 MNHEY, CDR2 SVGAGI. CDR3 protein: CASSYGGIAEAFF. The DNA for the CDR3 is TGTGCCAGCAGTTACGGGGGGATAGCTGAAGCTTTCTTT.

This clone was seen a handful of times. The V and J genes are TRBV7-8 and TRBJ2-3; 14 positions agree with TRBD2. Losses at the gene ends were 7 bases for V and 0 bases for J; bases not matched to a gene: 12. Germline V lookup: CDR1 SGHVS, CDR2 FQNEAQ. This CDR3 has 19 residues. The CDR3 DNA reads TGTGCCAGCATCAGGGGTGGGACTAGCGGGGGTTCTAGCACAGATACGCAGTATTTT. It yields the protein CASIRGGTSGGSSTDTQYF.

J is TRBJ2-2 and V is TRBV18, with D possibly matching TRBD1 (5 bases). Germline V gene lookup returns CDR1 KGHSH and CDR2 LQKENI. The CDR3 has 15 residues. V lost 5 bases and J 0 bases, leaving 10 bases between the germline ends. CDR3 sequence (DNA): TGTGCCAGCTCATCGACAGCCTCGAACACCGGGGAGCTGTTTTTT. Translation gives CASSSTASNTGELFF.

This chain's CDR3 is CASSSGALQETQYF. The CDR3 DNA is TGTGCCAGCAGTTCCGGGGCCCTCCAAGAGACCCAGTACTTC. This chain connects TRBV6-5 to TRBJ2-5, with D perhaps matching TRBD1 or TRBD2 (5 bases each). This CDR3 is built from 14 residues. CDR1 MNHEY and CDR2 SVGAGI come from the germline V gene. V lost 4 bases and J lost 1, with 10 bases in between.

This clone was seen just once. This chain links TRBV5-1 with TRBJ1-1; unclear D gene. The CDR3 has 14 residues. V was pared by 5 bases and J by 1 base, with 12 bases between. CDR1 and CDR2 (germline): SGHRS, YFSETQ. The CDR3, as DNA: TGCGCCAGCAGGTGGATACAGTCGAACACTGAAGCTTTCTTT. It encodes CASRWIQSNTEAFF.

The rearrangement uses TRBV28 and TRBJ1-2; D is unclear. This CDR3 has 12 amino acids. CDR1 is MDHEN, CDR2 SYDVKM, per germline. V was cut by 1 base and J by 6 bases, with 6 bases left in between. CDR3 nucleotide sequence: TGTGCCAGCAGTTTATCCTTTAATGGCTACACCTTC. Protein: CASSLSFNGYTF.

The chain uses TRBV30 and TRBJ1-2, with D unresolved. This CDR3 region has 14 residues. The V gene lost 0 bases and the J gene lost 4 bases, with 12 bases spanning the gap. CDR1 is GTSNPN and CDR2 is SVGIG in the germline V gene (reference sequence). The CDR3 DNA reads TGTGCCTGGAGTGTACAACGGGGATTCTATGGCTACACCTTC. Its protein is CAWSVQRGFYGYTF.

Only a few counts were recorded for this clone. This rearrangement joins TRBV30 to TRBJ2-4; possibly TRBD1 or TRBD2 for D (6 bases each). The CDR3 sequence is 12 residues long. Germline CDR1 reads GTSNPN; CDR2 reads SVGIG (reference sequence). The V end was cut by 5 bases, the J end by 7 bases, with 12 bases between. CDR3 in amino acids: CAWGGTHNIQYF. CDR3 DNA: TGTGCCTGGGGGGGGACACATAACATTCAGTACTTC.

The rearrangement joins TRBV19 to TRBJ2-7; TRBD1 matches at 9 bases. The CDR3 runs to 14 residues. The J segment lost 7 bases and the V segment lost 4 bases, leaving 8 bases of the junction unmatched. Looked up from germline, CDR1 is LNHDA and CDR2 is SQIVND (reference sequence). CDR3 amino acids: CASSKGQGSGEQYF. In nucleotides, the CDR3 is TGTGCCAGTAGTAAGGGACAGGGATCAGGTGAGCAGTACTTC.

The chain couples TRBV7-8 to TRBJ1-2, with 7 bases lining up with TRBD1. J lost 2 bases, V lost 7 bases, and 10 bases had no gene match. The germline CDR1 and CDR2 sequences are SGHVS and FQNEAQ. This CDR3 comprises 15 residues. The CDR3 spells CASTRRTGFNYGYTF. CDR3 bases: TGTGCCAGCACCCGAAGGACAGGCTTCAACTATGGCTACACCTTC.

This chain links TRBV30 with TRBJ1-2; D ambiguous. Germline V gene sequence: CDR1 GTSNPN, CDR2 SVGIG (reference sequence). This CDR3 is 11 amino acids long. V lost 0 bases and J 7 bases, leaving 6 bases between the germline ends. The CDR3: CAWSVETGYTF. The CDR3 nucleotides are TGTGCCTGGAGTGTGGAGACTGGCTACACCTTC.

Only a few counts were recorded for this clone. The same CDR3 also results from other DNA sequences found in this sample. This chain's CDR3 is CSVRQSSYNEQFF. The CDR3 DNA is TGCAGCGTTAGACAGAGCTCCTACAATGAGCAGTTCTTC. The genes are TRBV29-1 and TRBJ2-1; D perhaps matches TRBD1 (5 bases). CDR3 length: 13 amino acids. CDR1 and CDR2 (germline): SQVTM, ANQGSEA. The V and J ends lost 5 bases and 0 bases respectively, with 8 bases between them.

The chain uses TRBV14 and TRBJ1-1; 7 bases match TRBD1. Unmatched junction bases numbered 5, after V lost 6 bases and J lost 1 base. This CDR3 is built from 14 residues. CDR1 SGHDN and CDR2 FVKESK come from the germline V gene. This CDR3 is CASSRDSSNTEAFF. The DNA of the CDR3 is TGTGCCAGCAGTCGGGACAGCTCGAACACTGAAGCTTTCTTT.

The CDR3 coding sequence is TGTGCCAGCGCAAAAGGAGGGACCTCCGACCGGGTTGGTTCACCCCTCCACTTT. This encodes CASAKGGTSDRVGSPLHF. The chain is built from TRBV6-4 and TRBJ1-6; D might be TRBD1 (5 bases). The ends were cut back, 8 bases at V and 9 bases at J, with 29 bases in the middle. The germline V gene has CDR1 MRHNA and CDR2 SNTAGT. The CDR3 consists of 18 residues.